The 6 T cell receptor beta chains presented below share a single source sample, sequenced in a study of blood T cell repertoires in COVID-19. The table came from immunoSEQ multiplex PCR; TCRdb's copy has only in-frame clones and leaves some out. The sample has roughly 190,000 clones, around nine tenths seen once. Sequenced: peripheral blood. These receptors were collected from a human donor in a cohort sampled during active COVID-19.

The V call is TRBV28, the J call TRBJ1-1, with a weak D call TRBD1 (5 bases). Per the germline V gene, CDR1 is MDHEN and CDR2 is SYDVKM. Trimming removed 3 bases at V and 9 bases at J, with 11 bases between. The CDR3 runs to 12 residues. CDR3 in amino acids: CASSLQGLKAFF. The CDR3 DNA is TGTGCCAGCAGTTTGCAGGGCCTGAAAGCTTTCTTT. Complete variable domain (other parts from reference TRBV28 and TRBJ1-1): DVKVTQSSRYLVKRTGEKVFLECVQDMDHENMFWYRQDPGLGLRLIYFSYDVKMKEKGDIPEGYSVSREKKERFSLILESASTNQTSMYLCASSLQGLKAFFGQGTRLTVV.

This chain connects TRBV9 to TRBJ1-3; no clear D gene. Trimming removed 0 bases from V and 0 bases from J, with 7 bases in between. Germline V gives CDR1 SGDLS, CDR2 YYNGEE. The CDR3 length is 15 residues. CDR3: CASSVGQNSGNTIYF. The CDR3 nucleotides are TGTGCCAGCAGCGTAGGTCAGAACTCTGGAAACACCATATATTTT.

This chain uses TRBV9 with TRBJ2-2, with TRBD2 as a possible D gene (6 bases). CDR3 length: 16 residues. V was cut by 4 bases and J by 1 base, with 14 bases left in between. Germline CDR1 and CDR2: SGDLS and YYNGEE. For the CDR3, the DNA is TGTGCCAGCAGCCCTCGAGGAGGGTTGAACACCGGGGAGCTGTTTTTT. This sequence encodes CASSPRGGLNTGELFF.

DNA for the CDR3: TGTGCCAGCAGCCACAACACAGATACGCAGTATTTT. Its protein product is CASSHNTDTQYF. The chain is built from TRBV5-5 and TRBJ2-3; D unresolved. Germline V gene lookup returns CDR1 SGHKS and CDR2 YYEKEE (reference sequence). The CDR3 loop spans 12 amino acids. Deletions cut 4 bases from V and 2 bases from J, with 5 bases between.

This chain links TRBV27 with TRBJ2-3; TRBD2 matches 12 bases. With V trimmed by 5 bases and J by 1 base, 16 bases remained unmatched. The CDR3 loop spans 20 amino acids. The germline CDR1 and CDR2 sequences are MNHEY and SMNVEV (reference sequence). Here the CDR3 DNA reads TGTGCCAGCAGTCCAGCGACTAGCGGGAGTCCTCGAAGGGGCACAGATACGCAGTATTTT. Translated, it gives CASSPATSGSPRRGTDTQYF.

The rearrangement uses TRBV5-1 and TRBJ2-6; tentatively, D is TRBD2 (7 bases). Trimming left V 4 bases short and J 4 bases short, with 27 bases between. The CDR3 sequence is 20 residues long. Germline-derived CDR1 and CDR2 are SGHRS and YFSETQ. The chain's CDR3 is CASSPRTGGGLTWGANVLTF. CDR3 nucleotides: TGCGCCAGCAGCCCCCGGACGGGCGGGGGCCTTACTTGGGGGGCCAACGTCCTGACTTTC.